The 23 T cell receptor beta chains listed next were all sequenced from one sample in a study of cytomegalovirus exposure and HLA in healthy donors. Vbeta (60) and Jbeta (13) primers were used in the PCR. Some clones are missing from TCRdb's copy, which holds only in-frame ones; the method was immunoSEQ multiplex PCR. The sample shows some 100,000 clones, 60% to 80% of them seen only once. Sequencing used PBMCs. These receptors were obtained from a man aged 45-60 years in good health and CMV-seropositive.

The chain couples TRBV5-8 to TRBJ1-6; TRBD1 aligns across 7 bases. Germline lookup yields CDR1 SGHTS and CDR2 YDEGEE. V lost 3 bases and J lost 7; bases outside the gene matches: 4. The CDR3 is 14 amino acids. In nucleotides, the CDR3 is TGTGCCAGCAGCTGGGGACAGCTGAATTCACCCCTCCACTTT. Amino acid sequence: CASSWGQLNSPLHF.

Worth noting for this clone: Other DNA sequences in the same sample also yield this CDR3. The V call is TRBV18, the J call TRBJ2-3, with 13 bases lining up with TRBD2. Germline V CDR1 and CDR2: KGHSH, LQKENI. V lost 0 bases to trimming and J lost 4 bases; unmatched junction nucleotides: 1. The CDR3 runs 16 residues. For the CDR3, the DNA is TGTGCCAGCTCACCACCCACTAGCGGGGGGGCAGATACGCAGTATTTT. Protein: CASSPPTSGGADTQYF.

This chain links TRBV5-1 with TRBJ2-7; the D gene is possibly TRBD1 (5 bases). Looked up from germline, CDR1 is SGHRS and CDR2 is YFSETQ. Trimming pared 1 base from V and 3 bases from J, leaving 8 bases between. The CDR3 consists of 13 residues. The CDR3 reads CASSLQGFYEQYF. The CDR3 DNA sequence: TGCGCCAGCAGCTTGCAGGGTTTCTACGAGCAGTACTTC.

This rearrangement joins TRBV11-2 to TRBJ2-7, with TRBD2 as a possible D gene (5 bases). Trimming took 3 bases from V and 4 from J, leaving 7 bases between them. The CDR3 runs 12 residues. CDR1 and CDR2 from the germline V gene are SGHAT and FQNNGV. CDR3 protein: CASSLGVYEQYF. CDR3 in DNA: TGTGCCAGCAGCTTGGGAGTTTACGAGCAGTACTTC.

The gene calls are TRBV30 and TRBJ2-3; possible D gene TRBD2, 5 bases. Trimming cost V 2 bases and J 0 bases, with 9 bases left between them. This CDR3 is built from 14 residues. From germline, CDR1 is GTSNPN and CDR2 SVGIG (reference sequence). CDR3: CAWSRTGSTDTQYF. DNA for the CDR3: TGTGCCTGGAGTAGGACGGGAAGCACAGATACGCAGTATTTT.

A few counts support this clone. The rearrangement uses TRBV7-2 and TRBJ2-4, with 12 bases aligning to TRBD2. Per germline, CDR1 SGHTA and CDR2 FQGNSA. V dropped 5 bases and J dropped 8; count of bases not matched to a gene: 7. CDR3 length: 15 residues. The CDR3 nucleotides are TGTGCCAGCAGCCAATCTAGCGGGAGGGCTTACATTCAGTACTTC. Encoded protein: CASSQSSGRAYIQYF.

V usage is TRBV6-1 and J usage is TRBJ1-6, with a weak D call TRBD1 (5 bases). The CDR3 is made up of 19 amino acids. Trimming cost V 3 bases and J 0 bases, with 18 bases left between them. Germline CDR1 and CDR2: MNHNS and SASEGT. The CDR3 here is CASSERDPRGSSYNSPLHF. CDR3 DNA sequence: TGTGCCAGCAGTGAGAGGGACCCTCGGGGGAGCTCCTATAATTCACCCCTCCACTTT.

The chain links TRBV6-5 to TRBJ1-5; D is ambiguous. Trimming took 2 bases from V and 2 from J, leaving 10 bases between them. This CDR3 has 15 amino acids. Germline loops: CDR1 MNHEY, CDR2 SVGAGI. The CDR3: CASSYGRLGNQPQHF. The CDR3 DNA sequence: TGTGCCAGCAGTTACGGCCGACTAGGCAATCAGCCCCAGCATTTT.

The V call is TRBV21-1, the J call TRBJ1-1. TRBV21-1 is a listed pseudogene. The CDR3 contains 15 residues. The CDR3 loop reads CASSPGGRGNTEAFF. CDR3 bases: TGTGCCAGCAGCCCCGGGGGGAGGGGGAACACTGAAGCTTTCTTT.

As for this clone: The junction does not match germline at one end; this may be a read error. This chain uses TRBV4-2 with TRBJ2-7; 7 nucleotides line up with TRBD1. The CDR3 consists of 17 residues. Germline V gene sequence: CDR1 LGHNA, CDR2 YNFKEQ. The CDR3 DNA reads TGTGCCAGCAGTCAAGATCTAGCTCGGGGCAGGGGGTACGAGCAGTACTTC. Residues: CASSQDLARGRGYEQYF.

V usage is TRBV5-1 and J usage is TRBJ1-2, with D perhaps matching TRBD1 (6 bases). V was trimmed by 8 bases and J by 2 bases, leaving 10 bases between them. The CDR3 is made up of 12 amino acids. Germline lookup yields CDR1 SGHRS and CDR2 YFSETQ. The CDR3 loop reads CASGQGNYGYTF. The CDR3, as DNA: TGCGCCAGTGGGCAGGGGAACTATGGCTACACCTTC. Looking up the rest from reference TRBV5-1 and TRBJ1-2 gives the full variable domain: KAGVTQTPRYLIKTRGQQVTLSCSPISGHRSVSWYQQTPGQGLQFLFEYFSETQRNKGNFPGRFSGRQFSNSRSEMNVSTLELGDSALYLCASGQGNYGYTFGSGTRLTVV.

As regards this clone: At one end the junction does not follow the germline gene, possibly because of a read error. This CDR3 is CASSKDSSYEQYF. CDR3 nucleotides: TGTGCTAGCAGCAAAGACAGTTCCTACGAGCAGTACTTC. This chain uses TRBV7-7 with TRBJ2-7; D perhaps matches TRBD1 (5 bases). Germline lookup yields CDR1 SSHAT and CDR2 FNYEAQ (reference sequence). This CDR3 has 13 amino acids.

The chain employs TRBV5-1 and TRBJ2-1, with 7 bases aligning to TRBD2. V was clipped by 3 bases and J by 0 bases; unmatched bases: 3. This CDR3 comprises 15 residues. CDR1 is SGHRS, CDR2 YFSETQ, per germline. Here the CDR3 DNA reads TGCGCCAGCAGCTCAGGCGGGAGCTCCTACAATGAGCAGTTCTTC. Protein sequence: CASSSGGSSYNEQFF.

The table lists this clone with a few counts. J is TRBJ2-2 and V is TRBV19; TRBD2 aligns across 11 bases. V was clipped by 5 bases and J by 7 bases; unmatched bases: 6. The CDR3 has 15 residues. Germline-derived CDR1 and CDR2 are LNHDA and SQIVND (reference sequence). The CDR3 nucleotides read TGTGCCAGTAGTCCACTAGCGGGAGTGGACGGGGAGCTGTTTTTT. Its translation: CASSPLAGVDGELFF. The full variable domain, its missing parts supplied by reference TRBV19 and TRBJ2-2, is DGGITQSPKYLFRKEGQNVTLSCEQNLNHDAMYWYRQDPGQGLRLIYYSQIVNDFQKGDIAEGYSVSREKKESFPLTVTSAQKNPTAFYLCASSPLAGVDGELFFGEGSRLTVL.

The J gene is TRBJ2-2, the V gene TRBV30, with D perhaps matching TRBD1 (6 bases). Trimming pared 7 bases from V and 7 bases from J, leaving 10 bases between. The CDR3 consists of 11 residues. Germline-derived CDR1 and CDR2 are GTSNPN and SVGIG (reference sequence). CDR3 DNA sequence: TGTGCCTCAGGGGCGGGCGGGGAGCTGTTTTTT. This encodes CASGAGGELFF.

Written as DNA, the CDR3 is TGTGCCAGCAGTTTCGCGGGAGGGCCGGGCGAGCAGTACTTC. Amino acid sequence: CASSFAGGPGEQYF. This rearrangement joins TRBV7-2 to TRBJ2-7, with 9 bases fitting TRBD2. The CDR3 has 14 amino acids. Germline assignment: CDR1 SGHTA and CDR2 FQGNSA. Trimming cost V 6 bases and J 6 bases; bases outside gene matches: 9.

The rearrangement links TRBV7-2 to TRBJ2-5; D is uncertain. Germline V CDR1 and CDR2: SGHTA, FQGNSA. This CDR3 has 12 residues. The ends were cut back, 5 bases at V and 7 bases at J, with 11 bases in the middle. In nucleotides, the CDR3 is TGTGCCAGCAGCCCCCGGGTAGGGACCCAGTACTTC. Translated, it gives CASSPRVGTQYF.

This chain links TRBV6-1 with TRBJ1-1; 12 bases agree with TRBD1. V shed 7 bases, J shed 5 bases, and the junction held 8 bases outside the gene matches. Looked up from germline, CDR1 is MNHNS and CDR2 is SASEGT. This CDR3 region has 15 residues. The DNA for the CDR3 is TGTGCCAGCAAGCCGGGACAGGGGGCTAATACTGAAGCTTTCTTT. As protein: CASKPGQGANTEAFF.

In its sample, this clone was seen a few times. The chain links TRBV7-2 to TRBJ2-7, with TRBD1 identical over 11 bases. The V and J ends lost 5 bases and 5 bases, in that order; junction bases with no gene match: 14. CDR1 and CDR2 (germline): SGHTA, FQGNSA. CDR3 size: 17 residues. The CDR3 DNA sequence: TGTGCCAGCAGCCAGAGAGGGACAGGGGGGGGCAGGAACGAGCAGTACTTC. Translation gives CASSQRGTGGGRNEQYF.

The gene calls are TRBV9 and TRBJ2-3; 10 bases fit TRBD2. With 0 bases clipped from V and 4 bases from J, the junction kept 5 bases outside the gene matches. Germline CDR1 reads SGDLS; CDR2 reads YYNGEE. The CDR3 is 16 amino acids. As DNA, the CDR3 is TGTGCCAGCAGCGTAGGTAGCGGGAGGCCCCCAGATACGCAGTATTTT. As protein: CASSVGSGRPPDTQYF.

The V and J genes are TRBV19 and TRBJ1-2; D possibly corresponds to TRBD1 (5 bases). With 3 bases removed from V and 3 bases from J, the gap between germline ends came to 14 bases. There are 15 residues in the CDR3. Looked up from germline, CDR1 is LNHDA and CDR2 is SQIVND (reference sequence). CDR3 sequence reads: CASSMGGYVDYGYTF. CDR3 coding DNA: TGTGCCAGTAGTATGGGGGGGTATGTGGACTATGGCTACACCTTC.

In its sample, this clone was seen once. The genes are TRBV7-6 and TRBJ2-5; D is unclear. Trimming shortened V by 4 bases and J by 6 bases, and 12 bases separated the two germline ends. CDR1 is SGHVS and CDR2 is FNYEAQ in the germline V gene. The CDR3 has 13 amino acids. The chain's CDR3 is CASSSVELKTQYF. The DNA of the CDR3 is TGTGCCAGCAGCTCCGTAGAACTTAAGACCCAGTACTTC. Full variable domain (remainder filled in from reference TRBV7-6 and TRBJ2-5): GAGVSQSPRYKVTKRGQDVALRCDPISGHVSLYWYRQALGQGPEFLTYFNYEAQQDKSGLPNDRFSAERPEGSISTLTIQRTEQRDSAMYRCASSSVELKTQYFGPGTRLLVL.

The chain has TRBV6-1 and TRBJ2-7; maybe TRBD1 (6 bases). V was clipped by 1 base and J by 3 bases, with 13 bases between them. CDR1 is MNHNS, CDR2 SASEGT, per germline. The CDR3 runs 15 residues. The CDR3 sequence is CASSEGSTGHYEQYF. The CDR3 DNA follows: TGTGCCAGCAGTGAAGGGTCAACAGGGCACTACGAGCAGTACTTC.